One and the same sample provided the 29 T cell receptor beta chains below, sequenced in a study of blood T cell repertoires in COVID-19 (dated by TCRdb to about 2020). The library was generated by the immunoSEQ multiplex PCR assay. Held by TCRdb, this immuneACCESS table contains in-frame sequences only and omits some clones. Under half of the omission traces to an unresolved V gene where checked; the cause of the rest is unknown. Present in this sample are about 180,000 clones, 70% to 90% of which were seen just once. The ten largest make up roughly 3.7% of the sample. Sequencing was done on a sample of peripheral blood. The receptors shown here come from a woman aged 30 to 39 with acute or convalescent COVID-19.

A note on this clone: The junction departs from germline at one end; a sequencing error may be responsible. The CDR3 spells CASSYTRDSALLF. The CDR3 nucleotides read TGTGCCAGCAGTTACACCCGGGATTCGGCACTGCTTTTT. This chain uses TRBV6-5 with TRBJ2-2, with D perhaps matching TRBD2 (5 bases). This CDR3 is built from 13 residues. From germline, CDR1 is MNHEY and CDR2 SVGAGI.

The chain links TRBV12-3 or TRBV12-4 to TRBJ2-1; perhaps TRBD2 as D (5 bases). This CDR3 is built from 12 residues. The CDR3 DNA reads as TGTGCGATACACCTCCCCGCGGGTGAGCAGTTCTTC. It codes for CAIHLPAGEQFF.

The chain couples TRBV6-6 to TRBJ1-2; 7 nucleotides match TRBD1. Trimming removed 6 bases from V and 0 bases from J; junction bases left unmatched: 10. The CDR3 totals 16 residues. Germline values: CDR1 MNHNY, CDR2 SVGAGI (reference sequence). CDR3 nucleotides: TGTGCCAGCAGCTCCAAAGGGACAGCCTCTAACTATGGCTACACCTTC. Translation gives CASSSKGTASNYGYTF.

This clone has only a few counts. V is TRBV6-5 and J is TRBJ1-2; 7 nucleotides agree with TRBD1. This CDR3 has 13 amino acids. CDR1 and CDR2 from the germline V gene are MNHEY and SVGAGI. Germline trimming cut 6 bases from V and 4 bases from J; bases unmatched to any gene: 5. CDR3 region: CASSADRSYGYTF. CDR3 bases: TGTGCCAGCAGCGCGGACAGGTCCTATGGCTACACCTTC.

The chain is built from TRBV3-1 (or the pseudogene TRBV3-2) and TRBJ1-2; D possibly corresponds to TRBD1 (5 bases). CDR1 is LGHDT, CDR2 YNNKEL, per germline (reference sequence). With 6 bases removed from V and 5 bases from J, the gap between germline ends came to 10 bases. CDR3 size: 12 residues. CDR3 sequence reads: CASSVGLYGYTF. The CDR3 region has the DNA TGTGCCAGCAGTGTGGGACTGTATGGCTACACCTTC.

This clone was observed a handful of times. The chain combines TRBV2 with TRBJ1-4; maybe TRBD1 (5 bases). V lost 9 bases and J lost 8, with 13 bases in between. Germline V gene lookup returns CDR1 SNHLY and CDR2 FYNNEI. The CDR3 contains 12 residues. The CDR3 region is CARRQSGEKLFF. For the CDR3, the DNA is TGTGCCAGAAGACAGTCAGGCGAAAAACTGTTTTTT.

The rearrangement joins TRBV3-1 (or the pseudogene TRBV3-2) to TRBJ2-1; 12 bases map to TRBD2. J was trimmed by 9 bases and V by 7 bases; bases with no gene match: 10. Germline CDR1 and CDR2: LGHDT and YNNKEL (reference sequence). The CDR3 is 15 residues long. CDR3 sequence (DNA): TGTGCCAGCAACCTAGCGGGAGGGCTCGGTGGTGAGCAGTTCTTC. As protein: CASNLAGGLGGEQFF.

The J gene is TRBJ2-1, the V gene TRBV10-2; 10 bases are a match to TRBD2. V lost 7 bases and J lost 7; bases outside the gene matches: 7. This CDR3 is built from 14 residues. From germline, CDR1 is WSHSY and CDR2 SAAADI. The CDR3, as DNA: TGCGCCAGCATGGCGCTAGCGGGAGTGAATGAGCAGTTCTTC. This gives the protein CASMALAGVNEQFF.

This clone was observed a handful of times. This chain joins TRBV6-6 and TRBJ1-2, with 7 bases identical to TRBD1. Germline V gene sequence: CDR1 MNHNY, CDR2 SVGAGI (reference sequence). The CDR3 runs to 12 residues. J was trimmed by 7 bases and V by 6 bases; bases with no gene match: 5. CDR3 loop: CASSPDRTGYTF. Written as DNA, the CDR3 is TGTGCCAGCAGCCCGGACAGGACTGGCTACACCTTC.

Concerning this clone: The junction departs from germline at one end; a sequencing error may be responsible. The chain employs TRBV6-1 and TRBJ2-7; TRBD2 matches 7 bases. CDR1 is MNHNS and CDR2 is SASEGT in the germline V gene. CDR3 length: 15 amino acids. Written as DNA, the CDR3 is TGTGCCAACAGTGAAGGGTCAGCGGGACTGACCGAGCAGTACTTC. This gives the protein CANSEGSAGLTEQYF.

This chain joins TRBV14 and TRBJ1-6; D remains unclear. This CDR3 comprises 13 residues. Germline lookup yields CDR1 SGHDN and CDR2 FVKESK. The V gene lost 4 bases and the J gene lost 9 bases, with 10 bases spanning the gap. CDR3 protein: CASSPPGSSPLHF. The CDR3 DNA is TGTGCCAGCAGCCCCCCTGGGAGTTCACCCCTCCACTTT.

The V call is TRBV6-5, the J call TRBJ1-3; D gene unclear. CDR3 length: 14 amino acids. Trimming took 7 bases from V and 6 from J, leaving 16 bases between them. Looked up from germline, CDR1 is MNHEY and CDR2 is SVGAGI. For the CDR3, the DNA is TGTGCCAGCATTCCCTCGTTCGCGCAAAACACCATATATTTT. It is translated as CASIPSFAQNTIYF.

The V call is TRBV6-5, the J call TRBJ2-7; TRBD1 matches 7 bases. Losses at the gene ends were 6 bases for V and 3 bases for J; bases not matched to a gene: 2. Germline CDR1 is MNHEY and CDR2 is SVGAGI. This CDR3 has 12 amino acids. CDR3 nucleotide sequence: TGTGCCAGCAGGGGACAGATCTACGAGCAGTACTTC. It encodes CASRGQIYEQYF.

V and J are TRBV15 and TRBJ1-4, with TRBD1 identical over 7 bases. CDR1 is LNHNV, CDR2 YYDKDF, per germline (reference sequence). This CDR3 is built from 17 residues. J gave up 4 bases and V 3 bases, and 11 bases lay outside the gene matches. In nucleotides, the CDR3 is TGTGCCACCAGCAGGGGGGTAGGGGGACAGATTAATGAAAAACTGTTTTTT. Its protein product is CATSRGVGGQINEKLFF.

The rearrangement uses TRBV14 and TRBJ1-2; D not certain. V lost 6 bases to trimming and J lost 2 bases, with 10 bases between them. The V gene's germline CDR1 is SGHDN and CDR2 FVKESK. CDR3 length: 13 residues. The CDR3 sequence: CASRGRENYGYTF. The CDR3 DNA reads TGTGCCAGCAGAGGACGGGAGAACTATGGCTACACCTTC. The full variable domain, with the rest looked up from reference TRBV14 and TRBJ1-2, is EAGVTQFPSHSVIEKGQTVTLRCDPISGHDNLYWYRRVMGKEIKFLLHFVKESKQDESGMPNNRFLAERTGGTYSTLKVQPAELEDSGVYFCASRGRENYGYTFGSGTRLTVV.

V usage is TRBV15 and J usage is TRBJ2-7; TRBD2 aligns across 7 bases. Trimming took 1 base from V and 3 from J; bases not matched to a gene: 9. Germline V gene data show CDR1 as LNHNV and CDR2 as YYDKDF (reference sequence). This CDR3 has 16 residues. The CDR3 sequence is CATSRVLTSGNYEQYF. In DNA, the CDR3 is TGTGCCACCAGCAGAGTCCTAACGAGCGGGAACTACGAGCAGTACTTC. The full variable domain, completed using reference TRBV15 and TRBJ2-7, is DAMVIQNPRYQVTQFGKPVTLSCSQTLNHNVMYWYQQKSSQAPKLLFHYYDKDFNNEADTPDNFQSRRPNTSFCFLDIRSPGLGDTAMYLCATSRVLTSGNYEQYFGPGTRLTVT.

This chain joins TRBV6-5 and TRBJ2-1, with D perhaps matching TRBD2 (6 bases). Germline V gene sequence: CDR1 MNHEY, CDR2 SVGAGI. The CDR3 is 15 amino acids. V was clipped by 1 base and J by 3 bases, with 10 bases between them. The CDR3 loop is CASSYWGTGYNEQFF. CDR3 bases: TGTGCCAGCAGTTACTGGGGGACTGGCTACAATGAGCAGTTCTTC.

This chain joins TRBV9 and TRBJ2-1; 10 bases match TRBD2. Germline CDR1 reads SGDLS; CDR2 reads YYNGEE. V lost 3 bases and J lost 2; bases outside the gene matches: 5. The CDR3 contains 16 residues. In DNA, the CDR3 is TGTGCCAGCAGCGCCGGACTAGCGGAACCCTACAATGAGCAGTTCTTC. It encodes CASSAGLAEPYNEQFF.

In this sample, this clone turned up once. The chain links TRBV11-2 to TRBJ2-7; D may be TRBD2 (6 bases). The V gene lost 10 bases and the J gene lost 5 bases, with 18 bases spanning the gap. This CDR3 has 13 amino acids. CDR1 SGHAT and CDR2 FQNNGV come from the germline V gene. The chain's CDR3 is CATKLGGRNEQYF. The CDR3, as DNA: TGTGCCACCAAGCTTGGGGGGAGGAACGAGCAGTACTTC.

The chain carries TRBV7-6 and TRBJ2-1; 7 bases match TRBD2. From germline, CDR1 is SGHVS and CDR2 FNYEAQ. V lost 1 base, J lost 0 bases, and 6 bases stayed unmatched. This CDR3 is 17 amino acids long. The CDR3 nucleotides read TGTGCCAGCAGCTTAGTGGGGGGGAGAGGCTCCTACAATGAGCAGTTCTTC. It encodes CASSLVGGRGSYNEQFF.

The rearrangement uses TRBV11-2 and TRBJ1-6; a possible D gene is TRBD1 (6 bases). CDR1 is SGHAT and CDR2 is FQNNGV in the germline V gene. This CDR3 is built from 15 residues. Trimming removed 1 base from V and 8 bases from J, with 12 bases in between. CDR3 DNA: TGTGCCAGCAGCTTAGGGGGACAAGGTTATTCACCCCTCCACTTT. This encodes CASSLGGQGYSPLHF.

J is TRBJ2-2 and V is TRBV7-8; perhaps TRBD1 as D (5 bases). Trimming shortened V by 5 bases and J by 5 bases, and 15 bases separated the two germline ends. This CDR3 is built from 15 residues. Germline CDR1 reads SGHVS; CDR2 reads FQNEAQ. CDR3 amino acids: CASSPGRVLTGELFF. CDR3 nucleotides: TGTGCCAGCAGCCCCGGCAGGGTATTGACCGGGGAGCTGTTTTTT. Together with reference TRBV7-8 and TRBJ2-2, the CDR3 gives the full variable domain: GAGVSQSPRYKVAKRGQDVALRCDPISGHVSLFWYQQALGQGPEFLTYFQNEAQLDKSGLPSDRFFAERPEGSVSTLKIQRTQQEDSAVYLCASSPGRVLTGELFFGEGSRLTVL.

This clone occurred once. The chain uses TRBV28 and TRBJ1-4; tentative D call: TRBD1 (6 bases). V was trimmed by 7 bases and J by 6 bases, leaving 12 bases between them. Germline V gene sequence: CDR1 MDHEN, CDR2 SYDVKM. The CDR3 totals 13 residues. DNA of the CDR3: TGTGCCAGCACCAGGGGCGGTTATGAAAAACTGTTTTTT. Its translation: CASTRGGYEKLFF.

J is TRBJ2-3 and V is TRBV5-1; D possibly corresponds to TRBD2 (5 bases). V shed 0 bases and J shed 5 bases, with 13 bases lying between them. The germline gives CDR1 SGHRS, CDR2 YFSETQ. The CDR3 sequence is 15 residues long. This chain's CDR3 is CASSLAGLAGDTQYF. The CDR3 DNA sequence: TGCGCCAGCAGCTTGGCGGGGTTAGCAGGAGATACGCAGTATTTT. Filled out from reference TRBV5-1 and TRBJ2-3, the complete variable domain reads KAGVTQTPRYLIKTRGQQVTLSCSPISGHRSVSWYQQTPGQGLQFLFEYFSETQRNKGNFPGRFSGRQFSNSRSEMNVSTLELGDSALYLCASSLAGLAGDTQYFGPGTRLTVL.

V is TRBV19 and J is TRBJ2-3; 7 positions match TRBD2. The CDR3 is 15 residues long. The germline V gene encodes CDR1 LNHDA and CDR2 SQIVND (reference sequence). V trimming: 5 bases; J trimming: 2 bases; junction bases outside the gene matches: 7. The CDR3 sequence is CASSFRGSVTDTQYF. In DNA, the CDR3 is TGTGCCAGTAGTTTCCGCGGGAGCGTCACAGATACGCAGTATTTT.

The rearrangement uses TRBV15 and TRBJ2-3; D gene ambiguous. Germline V gene sequence: CDR1 LNHNV, CDR2 YYDKDF (reference sequence). This CDR3 contains 15 residues. The V gene lost 0 bases and the J gene lost 3 bases, with 10 bases spanning the gap. The CDR3 region is CATSRDGFRTDTQYF. Written as DNA, the CDR3 is TGTGCCACCAGCAGAGATGGTTTCAGGACAGATACGCAGTATTTT.

This sequence joins TRBV24-1 and TRBJ2-2; D gene uncertain. Germline V gene data show CDR1 as KGHDR and CDR2 as SFDVKD. The CDR3 length is 14 residues. V was trimmed by 6 bases and J by 1 base, leaving 8 bases between them. The CDR3: CATSRGRNTGELFF. The CDR3 nucleotides read TGTGCCACCAGTCGCGGTAGGAACACCGGGGAGCTGTTTTTT.

The V gene is TRBV25-1, the J gene TRBJ2-5, with TRBD2 matching over 10 bases. The CDR3 totals 13 residues. Germline V CDR1 and CDR2: MGHDK, SYGVNS. V dropped 9 bases and J dropped 1; count of bases not matched to a gene: 2. This CDR3 reads CASRTSGQETQYF. CDR3 nucleotides: TGTGCCAGTAGGACTAGCGGCCAAGAGACCCAGTACTTC.

The chain is built from TRBV5-1 and TRBJ2-5; 7 positions agree with TRBD2. This CDR3 has 13 amino acids. Germline V gives CDR1 SGHRS, CDR2 YFSETQ. Germline trimming cut 1 base from V and 5 bases from J; bases unmatched to any gene: 2. CDR3 protein: CASSLRDYETQYF. The CDR3 DNA follows: TGCGCCAGCAGCTTGAGGGACTATGAGACCCAGTACTTC. Full variable domain (missing parts from reference TRBV5-1 and TRBJ2-5): KAGVTQTPRYLIKTRGQQVTLSCSPISGHRSVSWYQQTPGQGLQFLFEYFSETQRNKGNFPGRFSGRQFSNSRSEMNVSTLELGDSALYLCASSLRDYETQYFGPGTRLLVL.